These 16 T cell receptor beta chains were all obtained from the same sample, sequenced in a study of blood T cell repertoires in COVID-19. Some clones are missing from TCRdb's copy, which holds only in-frame ones; the method was immunoSEQ multiplex PCR. The sample contains under 250,000 clones, 65% to 85% of which appear only once. The specimen was peripheral blood. The receptors originated from a man aged 45-65 years with active or convalescent COVID-19.

The chain is built from TRBV20-1 and TRBJ1-3; TRBD1 might be the D (6 bases). In germline, CDR1 is DFQATT, CDR2 SNEGSKA (reference sequence). V was cut by 3 bases and J by 0 bases, with 21 bases left in between. The CDR3 runs to 18 residues. CDR3 region: CSASLHGGGLSSGNTIYF. The CDR3 DNA sequence: TGCAGTGCTAGTTTACATGGGGGCGGACTTAGCTCTGGAAACACCATATATTTT.

This chain joins TRBV10-3 and TRBJ1-4; D not resolved. Germline CDR1 ENHRY, CDR2 SYGVKD. Trimming took off 8 bases at V and 1 base at J, with 8 bases between the two ends. The CDR3 contains 13 residues. The CDR3 bases are TGTGCCATCTCTCGGGGAACTAATGAAAAACTGTTTTTT. Its translation: CAISRGTNEKLFF.

V and J are TRBV10-3 and TRBJ1-3, with 9 bases lining up with TRBD1. This CDR3 is built from 18 residues. Germline V gives CDR1 ENHRY, CDR2 SYGVKD. Trimming at V came to 7 bases and at J to 0 bases, leaving 13 bases not matched to a gene. The CDR3 loop is CAINLGQGHFFSGNTIYF. In DNA, the CDR3 is TGTGCCATCAACTTAGGACAGGGGCACTTCTTCTCTGGAAACACCATATATTTT.

The V and J genes are TRBV5-5 and TRBJ2-2, with 11 bases aligning to TRBD1. The junction had 7 bases not matched to a gene; V was cut back by 6 bases and J by 6 bases. Per the germline V gene, CDR1 is SGHKS and CDR2 is YYEKEE (reference sequence). CDR3 size: 15 residues. The CDR3 nucleotides read TGTGCCAGCACGGAGGACAGGGGGCTTTCCGGGGAGCTGTTTTTT. Protein sequence: CASTEDRGLSGELFF. Supplemented by reference TRBV5-5 and TRBJ2-2, the full variable domain reads DAGVTQSPTHLIKTRGQQVTLRCSPISGHKSVSWYQQVLGQGPQFIFQYYEKEERGRGNFPDRFSARQFPNYSSELNVNALLLGDSALYLCASTEDRGLSGELFFGEGSRLTVL.

The genes are TRBV6-5 and TRBJ1-1, with 8 bases fitting TRBD1. This CDR3 region has 13 residues. J lost 5 bases, V lost 7 bases, and 6 bases had no gene match. Per the germline V gene, CDR1 is MNHEY and CDR2 is SVGAGI. The CDR3 bases are TGTGCCAGCACCAGACAGGGGCTAACTGAAGCTTTCTTT. Amino acid sequence: CASTRQGLTEAFF.

In its sample, this clone was seen a few times. The genes are TRBV11-2 and TRBJ1-4; tentative D call: TRBD1 (5 bases). Germline V CDR1 and CDR2: SGHAT, FQNNGV. CDR3 length: 15 amino acids. V lost 4 bases and J 5 bases, leaving 14 bases between the germline ends. CDR3 coding DNA: TGTGCCAGCAGCTCTTTACAAGGGGTGAATGAAAAACTGTTTTTT. Its protein is CASSSLQGVNEKLFF.

The genes are TRBV7-2 and TRBJ1-1, with 10 bases that match TRBD1. Trimming took 5 bases from V and 5 from J; bases not matched to a gene: 5. CDR1 and CDR2 from the germline V gene are SGHTA and FQGNSA. This CDR3 region has 14 residues. In DNA, the CDR3 is TGTGCCAGCAGCCCTGGACAGGGGGGAACTGAAGCTTTCTTT. Amino acids: CASSPGQGGTEAFF.

The chain uses TRBV18 and TRBJ1-2; 8 nucleotides line up with TRBD1. This CDR3 has 15 residues. Germline CDR1 reads KGHSH; CDR2 reads LQKENI. J was trimmed by 3 bases and V by 8 bases; bases with no gene match: 11. The CDR3 nucleotides are TGTGCCAGCGGCCAAGGGACAGGAGTAGACTATGGCTACACCTTC. Translated: CASGQGTGVDYGYTF.

V is TRBV5-1 and J is TRBJ1-1; D ambiguous. Trimming left V 5 bases short and J 0 bases short, with 17 bases between. The CDR3 runs 16 residues. CDR1 is SGHRS and CDR2 is YFSETQ in the germline V gene. This CDR3 reads CASRGGSGRMNTEAFF. The CDR3 coding sequence is TGCGCCAGCAGGGGAGGGTCTGGTCGCATGAACACTGAAGCTTTCTTT.

The chain recombines TRBV2 with TRBJ2-7; 12 bases are shared with TRBD1. The junction had 6 bases not matched to a gene; V was cut back by 7 bases and J by 5 bases. Germline V gene data show CDR1 as SNHLY and CDR2 as FYNNEI. This CDR3 is 14 amino acids long. The CDR3 nucleotides read TGTGCCAGCACCAGGGACAGGGGGCGAGACGAGCAGTACTTC. This translates into CASTRDRGRDEQYF.

V usage is TRBV28 and J usage is TRBJ1-4, with 9 bases aligning to TRBD1. The germline V gene has CDR1 MDHEN and CDR2 SYDVKM. The V segment lost 3 bases and the J segment 5 bases; nucleotides outside the gene matches: 4. The CDR3 runs 15 residues. Here the CDR3 DNA reads TGTGCCAGCAGTTTGACCGGGACAGGGAATGAAAAACTGTTTTTT. It specifies CASSLTGTGNEKLFF. The full variable domain, completed using reference TRBV28 and TRBJ1-4, is DVKVTQSSRYLVKRTGEKVFLECVQDMDHENMFWYRQDPGLGLRLIYFSYDVKMKEKGDIPEGYSVSREKKERFSLILESASTNQTSMYLCASSLTGTGNEKLFFGSGTQLSVL.

The CDR3 bases are TGTGCCAGCAGTGGGACAGGCCCTTATAGCAATCAGCCCCAGCATTTT. It translates to CASSGTGPYSNQPQHF. The rearrangement uses TRBV21-1 and TRBJ1-5; the table's D gene call, TRBD1, was not cross checked with the DNA. TRBV21-1 is flagged as a pseudogene. This CDR3 is built from 16 residues.

The chain links TRBV4-1 to TRBJ2-7; D unclear. CDR1 and CDR2 (germline): MGHRA, YSYEKL. V gave up 0 bases and J gave up 1 base, with 10 bases separating them. This CDR3 is built from 15 residues. As DNA, the CDR3 is TGCGCCAGCAGCCAAGATCTCGCGCTATCCTACGAGCAGTACTTC. Protein sequence: CASSQDLALSYEQYF.

The chain is built from TRBV27 and TRBJ2-7; unclear D gene. V was shortened by 8 bases and J by 7 bases, with 12 bases between the two germline ends. Germline loops: CDR1 MNHEY, CDR2 SMNVEV (reference sequence). CDR3 length: 11 amino acids. The DNA of the CDR3 is TGTGCCAGCGGGCCCCGGTTGGAGCAGTACTTC. It yields the protein CASGPRLEQYF.

The chain combines TRBV27 with TRBJ1-3; TRBD1 aligns across 7 bases. The ends lost 6 bases at V and 4 bases at J; junction bases unmatched: 6. The germline gives CDR1 MNHEY, CDR2 SMNVEV (reference sequence). The CDR3 covers 14 residues. The CDR3: CASSRQGSGNTIYF. Written as DNA, the CDR3 is TGTGCCAGCAGCAGACAGGGATCGGGAAACACCATATATTTT.

This clone came up a few times. This CDR3 is also generated by other DNA sequences in the sample. The V gene is TRBV5-4, the J gene TRBJ1-2, with 8 bases lining up with TRBD1. This CDR3 has 13 residues. V gave up 1 base and J gave up 8 bases; unmatched junction bases: 4. Germline CDR1 is SGHNT and CDR2 is YYREEE (reference sequence). CDR3 DNA: TGTGCCAGCAGCTTGACAGGGGGTCGGGGCTACACCTTC. This sequence encodes CASSLTGGRGYTF.